Presented here are 22 T cell receptor beta chains from one specimen sequenced in a study of post-analysis software for immune sequencing data (dated by TCRdb to 2015 to 2017). Broad study findings and their caveats: Significantly higher frequencies in patients than in controls were found for five TRBV segments, including TRBV5-6, TRBV5-1 and TRBV20-1.

Library generation was performed with PCR. Data came from an Illumina HiSeq 2500. Unique molecular identifiers were incorporated into TCR beta cDNA libraries to reduce PCR and sequencing biases. The public reads were quality trimmed at Q25 with fastp and then assembled into clones with MiXCR by TCRdb, keeping productive beta chains. A single entry per CDR3 protein holds the most common genes and DNA from its merged rows. The sample data list fewer than 850,000 distinct CDR3 sequences, and roughly 30% of these were observed just once. Clones ranked in the top ten supply around 0.55% of the sample. Their cognate antigens are unknown. The specimen was blood. The receptors come from a girl aged 5-17 years with multiple sclerosis.

The V and J genes are TRBV29-1 and TRBJ1-2, with D possibly TRBD1 on 5 matching bases. The V end was cut by 1 base, the J end by 4 bases, with 13 bases between. The CDR3 runs to 14 residues. Germline V gene lookup returns CDR1 SQVTM and CDR2 ANQGSEA. CDR3 DNA: TGCAGCGTTGAAGGACGGGGCACGGGCTATGGCTACACCTTC. It translates to CSVEGRGTGYGYTF.

This chain connects TRBV7-2 to TRBJ2-1; 12 bases fit TRBD1. Germline trimming cut 5 bases from V and 9 bases from J; bases unmatched to any gene: 8. The CDR3 runs 15 residues. CDR1 and CDR2 (germline): SGHTA, FQGNSA. CDR3 protein: CASSPRDRGPIEQFF. In DNA form, the CDR3 reads TGTGCCAGCAGCCCGAGGGACAGGGGGCCAATTGAGCAGTTCTTC.

This clonotype was seen a few times. The chain carries TRBV28 and TRBJ2-3; D may match TRBD1 or TRBD2 (6 bases each). The length of the CDR3 is 17 residues. Germline lookup yields CDR1 MDHEN and CDR2 SYDVKM. V was shortened by 2 bases and J by 2 bases, with 17 bases between the two germline ends. The CDR3 nucleotides are TGTGCCAGCAGTTTAGGGAGGTGGGGGGCCAACACAGATACGCAGTATTTT. Protein sequence: CASSLGRWGANTDTQYF.

The CDR3, as DNA: TGTGCCAGCAGCTTGGTCGCTAGGTCAGATACGCAGTATTTT. This translates into CASSLVARSDTQYF. This chain connects TRBV5-6 to TRBJ2-3; the D is unclear. Germline CDR1 is SGHDT and CDR2 is YYEEEE. The CDR3 is 14 residues long. The ends were cut back, 0 bases at V and 4 bases at J, with 9 bases in the middle.

This sequence joins TRBV4-3 and TRBJ1-6; D is unresolved. Germline lookup yields CDR1 LGHNA and CDR2 YSLEER. The germline V and J ends were trimmed by 2 bases and 5 bases, with 10 bases remaining between them. CDR3 length: 15 residues. The CDR3 DNA reads as TGCGCCAGCAGCCAAAATGGCGGTAATAATTCACCCCTCCACTTT. This gives the protein CASSQNGGNNSPLHF.

The chain joins TRBV7-9 to TRBJ2-1; 8 nucleotides align to TRBD2. CDR1 is SEHNR and CDR2 is FQNEAQ in the germline V gene (reference sequence). V was pared by 2 bases and J by 7 bases, with 10 bases of the junction left unmatched. The CDR3 length is 16 residues. This CDR3 is CASSLLGGGTANEQFF. As DNA, the CDR3 is TGTGCCAGCAGCTTACTAGGCGGGGGGACCGCGAATGAGCAGTTCTTC. The complete variable domain, with remaining parts taken from reference TRBV7-9 and TRBJ2-1, reads DTGVSQNPRHKITKRGQNVTFRCDPISEHNRLYWYRQTLGQGPEFLTYFQNEAQLEKSRLLSDRFSAERPKGSFSTLEIQRTEQGDSAMYLCASSLLGGGTANEQFFGPGTRLTVL.

The V gene is TRBV7-2, the J gene TRBJ2-5; 11 bases agree with TRBD2. This CDR3 is built from 17 residues. Per germline, CDR1 SGHTA and CDR2 FQGNSA. V lost 0 bases to trimming and J lost 4 bases; unmatched junction nucleotides: 7. CDR3 sequence reads: CASSLALSSGGLETQYF. In DNA, the CDR3 is TGTGCCAGCAGCTTAGCGCTGTCTAGCGGGGGGTTAGAGACCCAGTACTTC. Looking up the rest from reference TRBV7-2 and TRBJ2-5 gives the full variable domain: GAGVSQSPSNKVTEKGKDVELRCDPISGHTALYWYRQSLGQGLEFLIYFQGNSAPDKSGLPSDRFSAERTGGSVSTLTIQRTQQEDSAVYLCASSLALSSGGLETQYFGPGTRLLVL.

The chain joins TRBV24-1 to TRBJ2-5; D is perhaps TRBD1 or TRBD2 (5 bases each). There are 14 residues in the CDR3. Trimming took off 4 bases at V and 7 bases at J, with 15 bases between the two ends. Germline V lookup: CDR1 KGHDR, CDR2 SFDVKD. The CDR3 nucleotides read TGTGCCACCAGTGACCCCGGGGCCGCGAGGACCCAGTACTTC. Its protein is CATSDPGAARTQYF.

This clonotype has a handful of counts. The chain carries TRBV7-2 and TRBJ1-2; possible D gene TRBD1, 5 bases. The CDR3 is 16 amino acids. The V end was cut by 2 bases, the J end by 4 bases, with 17 bases between. Germline V gives CDR1 SGHTA, CDR2 FQGNSA. This chain's CDR3 is CASSLTFGGPRYGYTF. Written as DNA, the CDR3 is TGTGCCAGCAGCTTAACCTTCGGGGGACCACGCTATGGCTACACCTTC.

This clonotype was detected only a few times. The chain recombines TRBV29-1 with TRBJ2-5, with D perhaps matching TRBD1 (5 bases). CDR1 is SQVTM and CDR2 is ANQGSEA in the germline V gene. The CDR3 contains 13 residues. The germline V and J ends were trimmed by 1 base and 11 bases, with 17 bases remaining between them. The CDR3 region has the DNA TGCAGCGTTGAAGTCCACAGGCTTCAAGAGCAGTACTTC. Its translation: CSVEVHRLQEQYF.

The rearrangement joins TRBV4-1 to TRBJ2-3, with TRBD2 matching over 10 bases. This CDR3 comprises 16 residues. Germline CDR1 and CDR2: MGHRA and YSYEKL. Unmatched junction bases numbered 7, after V lost 3 bases and J lost 4 bases. This chain's CDR3 is CASSHPLAGASDTQYF. As DNA, the CDR3 is TGCGCCAGCAGCCACCCCCTAGCGGGGGCGTCAGATACGCAGTATTTT.

The chain uses TRBV28 and TRBJ1-5; D possibly corresponds to TRBD1 (6 bases). Germline V gives CDR1 MDHEN, CDR2 SYDVKM. Trimming left V 6 bases short and J 7 bases short, with 22 bases between. CDR3 length: 16 residues. The CDR3 is CASSSLLGGAGQPQHF. CDR3 in DNA: TGTGCCAGCAGCTCCCTGTTAGGGGGGGCTGGCCAGCCCCAGCATTTT.

This clonotype was detected only a few times. This chain connects TRBV5-1 to TRBJ2-7, with TRBD2 as a possible D gene (7 bases). The CDR3 runs to 16 residues. Germline V gene lookup returns CDR1 SGHRS and CDR2 YFSETQ. The germline V and J ends were trimmed by 3 bases and 2 bases, with 18 bases remaining between them. CDR3 protein: CASSWEGGAFPYEQYF. DNA for the CDR3: TGCGCCAGCAGCTGGGAGGGGGGCGCCTTTCCCTACGAGCAGTACTTC.

In regard to this clonotype: Relative to the germline gene, one junction end is altered; a read error may explain this. The genes are TRBV20-1 and TRBJ2-5; 14 bases agree with TRBD2. Germline loops: CDR1 DFQATT, CDR2 SNEGSKA (reference sequence). The CDR3 loop spans 16 amino acids. In DNA, the CDR3 is TGCAGTGCGTCGACTAGCGGGAGGGCCGGAGGGGAGACCCGGTACTTC. This encodes CSASTSGRAGGETRYF.

The chain uses TRBV9 and TRBJ2-5, with D possibly matching TRBD2 (6 bases). The CDR3 sequence is 14 residues long. The ends were cut back, 3 bases at V and 2 bases at J, with 11 bases in the middle. Germline V gives CDR1 SGDLS, CDR2 YYNGEE. The CDR3 reads CASSGTGRQETQYF. The CDR3 nucleotides are TGTGCCAGCAGCGGCACCGGGAGACAAGAGACCCAGTACTTC.

The chain couples TRBV20-1 to TRBJ2-1; D is possibly TRBD2 (5 bases). V lost 4 bases and J lost 6, with 13 bases in between. The CDR3 covers 13 residues. Per germline, CDR1 DFQATT and CDR2 SNEGSKA (reference sequence). CDR3 nucleotide sequence: TGCAGTGCTACTACGGTGGAGGTCAATGAGCAGTTCTTC. This encodes CSATTVEVNEQFF.

This clonotype came up a few times. Its ends do not fully match the called genes, so a read error is possible. The rearrangement uses TRBV7-2 and TRBJ2-5; the D is unclear. Judging by the DNA end, TRBJ2-7 fits better; the J call may be wrong. The germline V gene has CDR1 SGHTA and CDR2 FQGNSA. This CDR3 has 12 residues. In DNA, the CDR3 is TGTGTCAGCAGCTTAGACGTGGGCGAGCAGTACTTC. Its translation: CVSSLDVGEQYF.

The chain recombines TRBV13 with TRBJ1-2; D gene unclear. Germline V gene sequence: CDR1 PRHDT, CDR2 FYEKMQ (reference sequence). CDR3 length: 12 residues. V dropped 2 bases and J dropped 10 bases, with 11 bases sitting between them. The CDR3 region is CASSLTTLDYTF. CDR3 in DNA: TGTGCCAGCAGCTTAACTACTCTTGACTACACCTTC.

J is TRBJ2-7 and V is TRBV7-2, with 8 bases identical to TRBD2. Germline V gene lookup returns CDR1 SGHTA and CDR2 FQGNSA. The ends lost 5 bases at V and 7 bases at J; junction bases unmatched: 13. This CDR3 is built from 15 residues. The CDR3 is CASSQLAVFYNEQYF. The CDR3 DNA sequence: TGTGCCAGCAGCCAACTAGCGGTCTTCTACAATGAGCAGTACTTC.

The chain carries TRBV4-1 and TRBJ1-2; maybe TRBD1 (5 bases). Germline V gives CDR1 MGHRA, CDR2 YSYEKL. This CDR3 region has 16 residues. V lost 0 bases and J 4 bases, leaving 15 bases between the germline ends. CDR3 loop: CASSQDPVTALYGYTF. The DNA for the CDR3 is TGCGCCAGCAGCCAAGATCCCGTGACAGCACTCTATGGCTACACCTTC.

The chain couples TRBV12-3 or TRBV12-4 to TRBJ1-2, with 8 bases identical to TRBD1. The trim removed 6 bases at V and 7 bases at J, leaving 10 bases unmatched. This CDR3 is 14 amino acids long. CDR3 bases: TGTGCCAGCAGGGACGGACAGGGCCAAAGTGGCTACACCTTC. As protein: CASRDGQGQSGYTF.

J is TRBJ2-5 and V is TRBV11-3, with D perhaps TRBD2 (6 bases). The CDR3 extends over 14 amino acids. V lost 5 bases to trimming and J lost 5 bases, with 15 bases between them. Germline loops: CDR1 SGHNT, CDR2 YENEEA. This chain's CDR3 is CASSRLVPGETQYF. In DNA form, the CDR3 reads TGTGCCAGCAGCCGACTAGTCCCCGGGGAGACCCAGTACTTC. Supplemented by reference TRBV11-3 and TRBJ2-5, the full variable domain reads EAGVVQSPRYKIIEKKQPVAFWCNPISGHNTLYWYLQNLGQGPELLIRYENEEAVDDSQLPKDRFSAERLKGVDSTLKIQPAELGDSAVYLCASSRLVPGETQYFGPGTRLLVL.